This T cell receptor (beta chain) was retrieved from a study of blood T cell repertoires in COVID-19. Turning to the study itself: Samples taken during acute and convalescent COVID-19 were collected in the United States, Italy and Spain.

Sequenced by immunoSEQ multiplex PCR; TCRdb stores in-frame clones only, minus some. Among 110,000 to 150,000 clones listed, over 70% were seen once. Germline-derived CDR1 and CDR2 are MGHRA and YSYEKL. Germline trimming cut 3 bases from V and 3 bases from J; bases unmatched to any gene: 5. This CDR3 has 14 residues. Ten or more counts support this clone. The specimen was peripheral blood. The origin of this receptor is a woman aged 60-75 years with acute or convalescent COVID-19. The rearrangement uses TRBV4-1 and TRBJ2-7; 7 nucleotides agree with TRBD2. Here the CDR3 reads CASSQREYVYEQYF. CDR3 nucleotide sequence: TGCGCCAGCAGCCAGCGGGAGTACGTCTACGAGCAGTACTTC.